This T cell receptor beta chain was recorded in a study of blood T cell repertoires in COVID-19. On the study more broadly: Sources were T cells, B-cell-depleted T cells, or PBMCs; the material itself was cDNA or gDNA.

Cohort 3 donors were reported recovered after two negative PCRs, clearance, or symptom resolution. This clone is a singleton in its sample. From germline, CDR1 is SEHNR and CDR2 FQNEAQ (reference sequence). The V and J ends lost 5 bases and 4 bases respectively, with 11 bases between them. This CDR3 spans 13 amino acids. As handled by the study authors: The assay estimated nucleated cells by amplifying reference gene primers. TCRdb keeps only in-frame clones here, not all; method: immunoSEQ multiplex PCR. V and J calls and clone size are as listed in that table; D and trimming were resolved from the DNA. Of roughly 250,000 clones in the sample, 90% to 95% were seen once.

The sequence was obtained from a young woman who had recovered from COVID-19. This chain connects TRBV7-9 to TRBJ2-5, with a weak D call TRBD2 (5 bases). Input material: PBMCs or T cells enriched from blood (not recorded which). CDR3 protein: CASSAVGRETQYF. Written as DNA, the CDR3 is TGTGCCAGCAGCGCAGTGGGGAGAGAGACCCAGTACTTC. Variable domain in full (rest from reference TRBV7-9 and TRBJ2-5): DTGVSQNPRHKITKRGQNVTFRCDPISEHNRLYWYRQTLGQGPEFLTYFQNEAQLEKSRLLSDRFSAERPKGSFSTLEIQRTEQGDSAMYLCASSAVGRETQYFGPGTRLLVL.